This TCR beta chain is from a study of blood T cell repertoires in COVID-19 (dated by TCRdb to about 2020). A note on the overall study: Samples from collaborators originated in the United States, Italy and Spain and spanned both the acute and convalescent phases of COVID-19. The repertoires were released in a freely available public database intended as a resource for research on the immune response to SARS-CoV-2. Deeply sampled blood TCRbeta repertoires from subjects exposed to, actively infected with, or recovered from COVID-19 were included in the dataset. Nearly every sample came with metadata listing a de-identified subject ID, COVID-19 status, age in years and sex. Samples were obtained from the ongoing ImmuneRACE study (first 160 participants) and from about 1,300 subjects provided by 6 global collaborators. The material from the prospective study consisted of cDNA or gDNA derived from T cells, B-cell-depleted T cells, or PBMCs. Where available, HLA class I and class II types were taken from metadata supplied by the sample provider and were not determined by assay-based typing. What the authors observed across the whole study: Clinical and demographic metadata were provided uncurated, with the amount varying by source and participant.

One collaborating source in Seattle enrolled patients while the patients were actively infected and followed the patients over time throughout the course of disease. Whole blood was collected in K2EDTA tubes by collaborating institutions according to the institutions' own protocols. For TCRbeta analysis, collaborators shipped samples in one of three forms: frozen whole blood, isolated PBMCs, or DNA extracted from either of those sample types. TCRbeta CDR3 regions were amplified from genomic DNA using the immunoSEQ Assay, a bias-controlled multiplex PCR. The authors processed their data as follows. The number of nucleated cells in each sample was estimated by amplification of reference gene primers within the assay. To quantify the absolute abundance of each unique TCRbeta CDR3 rearrangement, sequence reads were collapsed and filtered. Productive Simpson clonality was computed per sample as the square root of Simpson's diversity index over productive rearrangements. TCRdb holds this immuneACCESS table with in-frame rearrangements only. Some clones are missing; in checked studies, unresolved V genes explain under half, and the rest has no known cause. V and J calls plus clone size are reproduced from that table; the DNA served to infer D and trimming. This sample holds 150,000 to 200,000 clones; about 81% were observed only once. The ten largest clonotypes hold 12% of the sample.

Points on this clone: Its antigen is unknown. No base quality values were provided; no much bigger clone lies one nucleotide off.

The TCR sequence derives from a woman of 80 years or more with COVID-19, enrolled during active disease. Input material: peripheral blood.

The CDR3 protein is CASSVEQGRPQHF. The DNA sequence follows: TGTGCCAGCAGTGTGGAACAGGGACGGCCCCAGCATTTT. The chain is assembled from TRBV2 and TRBJ1-5; TRBD1 is a possible D gene, resting on 6 matching bases. The CDR3 has 13 amino acids, counting the end cysteine and phenylalanine. Only the CDR3 region is kept as DNA, spanning 39 bases read in frame from base 1. V lost 4 bases and J lost 9 bases; the stretch between them is 13 bases long. CDR1 SNHLY and CDR2 FYNNEI are derived from the germline V gene.